Included here is one T cell receptor (beta chain) sequence, with context. Its specificity is unknown. This sample was included in a study of a mutant IDH1 vaccine in newly diagnosed glioma. Time point in this sample: week 47, end of study. Vaccination comprised doses that each held 300 ug of mutant IDH1 20-mer peptide, plus topical imiquimod. Germline CDR1 SEHNR, CDR2 FQNEAQ (reference sequence). Trimming took 3 bases from V and 5 from J; bases not matched to a gene: 6. There are 14 residues in the CDR3. Method: immunoSEQ multiplex PCR; TCRdb's copy keeps in-frame clones and lacks some. The repertoire has around 54,000 clones, over 80% of them found once; the top ten carry roughly 3%.

The rearrangement joins TRBV7-9 to TRBJ2-7; 8 bases fit TRBD2. This receptor was identified in a woman aged 45 to 65 with glioma. Specimen: PBMCs, collected from a glioma patient whose treatment included an IDH1 peptide vaccine. The CDR3 DNA sequence: TGTGCCAGCAGCTTGGGCGGGGGGTTTAACGAGCAGTACTTC. This gives the protein CASSLGGGFNEQYF.